Below, 5 T cell receptor beta chains from the same sample are listed, as sequenced in a study of beta chain features in type 1 diabetes. As every portion of the isolated RNA was reverse transcribed, the sequencing read expressed TCRB transcripts. Clones were sequenced by immunoSEQ multiplex PCR, and TCRdb holds only the in-frame ones, with some missing. The sample records around 150,000 clones, approximately 8.1% being singletons. The sequenced material came from central memory CD4+ T cells from blood. Every receptor here comes from a man younger than 35 in good health.

This chain links TRBV4-2 with TRBJ2-7; 13 nucleotides match TRBD2. CDR3 length equals 17 residues. With V trimmed by 0 bases and J by 5 bases, 7 bases remained unmatched. Germline V CDR1 and CDR2: LGHNA, YNFKEQ. CDR3 DNA: TGTGCCAGCAGCCAAGAAACGCTACTAGCGGGAGGGAACGAGCAGTACTTC. This codes for CASSQETLLAGGNEQYF.

This clone was counted a few times. J is TRBJ1-5 and V is TRBV29-1; a possible D gene is TRBD1 (5 bases). Germline-derived CDR1 and CDR2 are SQVTM and ANQGSEA. Deletions cut 4 bases from V and 5 bases from J, with 12 bases between. This CDR3 spans 13 amino acids. The CDR3 nucleotides are TGCAGCGTTGTGGGGGGTGCGGATCAGCCCCAGCATTTT. Residues: CSVVGGADQPQHF.

This clone was detected only a few times. The J gene is TRBJ2-5, the V gene TRBV7-2; 7 nucleotides match TRBD2. The CDR3 loop spans 11 amino acids. Germline V gene sequence: CDR1 SGHTA, CDR2 FQGNSA. V trimming: 5 bases; J trimming: 11 bases; junction bases outside the gene matches: 5. The CDR3 region is CASSPSGRQYF. As DNA, the CDR3 is TGTGCCAGCAGCCCCTCCGGGAGGCAGTACTTC.

This clone was observed many times. The J gene is TRBJ2-2, the V gene TRBV29-1, with D possibly TRBD1 on 6 matching bases. V was trimmed by 4 bases and J by 7 bases, leaving 16 bases between them. CDR1 is SQVTM and CDR2 is ANQGSEA in the germline V gene. This CDR3 spans 14 amino acids. The DNA for the CDR3 is TGCAGCGTTGCGTATCAGGGGTCTGACGGGGAGCTGTTTTTT. Its translation: CSVAYQGSDGELFF.

This clone was detected only a few times. Other DNA sequences from this sample encode an identical CDR3 as well. The genes are TRBV11-2 and TRBJ2-3, with 9 bases matching TRBD1. The germline V gene has CDR1 SGHAT and CDR2 FQNNGV. This CDR3 region has 15 residues. Trimming cost V 6 bases and J 0 bases; bases outside gene matches: 4. CDR3 protein: CASSLDRGSTDTQYF. The CDR3 DNA reads as TGTGCCAGCAGTTTGGACAGGGGTAGCACAGATACGCAGTATTTT.